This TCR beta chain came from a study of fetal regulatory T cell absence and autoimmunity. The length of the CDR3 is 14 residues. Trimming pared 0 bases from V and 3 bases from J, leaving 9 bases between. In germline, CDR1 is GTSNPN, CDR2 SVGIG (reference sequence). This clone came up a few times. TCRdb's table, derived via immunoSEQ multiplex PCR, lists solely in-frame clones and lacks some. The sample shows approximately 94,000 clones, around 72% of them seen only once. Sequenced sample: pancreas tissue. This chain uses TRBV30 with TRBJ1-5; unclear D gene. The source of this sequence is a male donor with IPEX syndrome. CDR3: CAWSVPPTNQPQHF. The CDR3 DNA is TGTGCCTGGAGTGTACCCCCCACCAATCAGCCCCAGCATTTT.